This TCR beta chain is drawn from a study of identical twins. The V gene lost 4 bases and the J gene lost 3 bases, with 11 bases spanning the gap. This CDR3 is 14 amino acids long. Germline loops: CDR1 SGHRS, CDR2 YFSETQ. All donors comprised healthy Caucasians. Study-level findings and limits: For out-of-frame beta sequences, excess twin sharing was weaker. In drawing conclusions, the study used cross-sectional statistical analysis and did not follow the same donors. Recombination models fit unrelated individuals' TCR alpha sharing but underestimated twins'.

Using its own MiXCR run on the 5' RACE reads, TCRdb lists one record per CDR3 protein. The sample consists of hundreds of thousands of distinct CDR3 sequences, over 8.5% of them appearing once. In this sample, this clonotype turned up a few times. The antigen remains undetermined. These data also formed part of another study, on yellow fever vaccine responses in identical twins.

Material for sequencing was PBMCs. The source of this sequence is a woman aged 18-29 years in good health. The rearrangement uses TRBV5-1 and TRBJ2-1; the D is unclear. CDR3: CASSAPPFYNEQFF. CDR3 sequence (DNA): TGCGCCAGCAGCGCCCCCCCTTTCTACAATGAGCAGTTCTTC.